These 19 T cell receptor beta chains originate from one sample sequenced in a study of glioma-infiltrating T cells after dendritic cell vaccination. Measured with immunoSEQ multiplex PCR; TCRdb has only the in-frame clones, and not every one. The profile shows around 87,000 clones, about four fifths of them singletons. Time point given: after dendritic cell vaccination, including at tumor progression/relapse. Here the sequenced sample was blood, taken after dendritic cell vaccination. The receptors shown here come from a human donor with glioblastoma.

This clone was recorded only once. The rearrangement uses TRBV14 and TRBJ2-7, with TRBD1 matching over 7 bases. Germline V gene data show CDR1 as SGHDN and CDR2 as FVKESK. CDR3 size: 14 residues. Trimming removed 5 bases from V and 5 bases from J; junction bases left unmatched: 9. The CDR3 DNA sequence: TGTGCCAGCAGCTTTAGGGACAGTACGGACGAGCAGTACTTC. This codes for CASSFRDSTDEQYF.

This chain joins TRBV4-1 and TRBJ1-1; D is possibly TRBD1 (6 bases). From germline, CDR1 is MGHRA and CDR2 YSYEKL. The CDR3 length is 14 residues. The V end was cut by 4 bases, the J end by 1 base, with 10 bases between. CDR3 DNA: TGCGCCAGCAGCCTTGGACAGCCGAACACTGAAGCTTTCTTT. Protein sequence: CASSLGQPNTEAFF.

The chain employs TRBV18 and TRBJ1-5; D gene unclear. Trimming stripped 5 bases from V and 2 bases from J, with 7 bases between. Germline V lookup: CDR1 KGHSH, CDR2 LQKENI. There are 13 residues in the CDR3. The CDR3 spells CASSGGGNQPQHF. The DNA for the CDR3 is TGTGCCAGCTCAGGCGGTGGCAATCAGCCCCAGCATTTT.

CDR3 amino acids: CASSPSYIWQPQHF. CDR3 in DNA: TGTGCCAGCTCACCATCCTATATTTGGCAGCCCCAGCATTTT. The chain uses TRBV18 and TRBJ1-5; D ambiguous. The CDR3 consists of 14 residues. Trimming removed 2 bases at V and 7 bases at J, with 12 bases between. Germline values: CDR1 KGHSH, CDR2 LQKENI.

The DNA for the CDR3 is TGTGCCAGCAGAATGGGACAAAATAGCAATCAGCCCCAGCATTTT. This encodes CASRMGQNSNQPQHF. The genes are TRBV6-1 and TRBJ1-5; D is perhaps TRBD1 (6 bases). The V and J ends lost 6 bases and 0 bases respectively, with 12 bases between them. This CDR3 is built from 15 residues. CDR1 is MNHNS and CDR2 is SASEGT in the germline V gene.

The chain recombines TRBV6-1 with TRBJ1-5; D is perhaps TRBD1 (6 bases). CDR3 length: 14 residues. Germline V gene sequence: CDR1 MNHNS, CDR2 SASEGT. The V end was cut by 8 bases, the J end by 7 bases, with 18 bases between. CDR3 coding DNA: TGTGCCAGCTCCCCCGGGGGGCGCGGGCAGCCCCAGCATTTT. It specifies CASSPGGRGQPQHF.

The V and J genes are TRBV18 and TRBJ2-6; 10 nucleotides line up with TRBD1. The CDR3 has 16 residues. V shed 2 bases, J shed 2 bases, and the junction held 0 bases outside the gene matches. From germline, CDR1 is KGHSH and CDR2 LQKENI. CDR3 residues: CASSPGTGAGANVLTF. DNA for the CDR3: TGTGCCAGCTCACCAGGGACAGGGGCTGGGGCCAACGTCCTGACTTTC.

The rearrangement uses TRBV30 and TRBJ2-3, with D perhaps matching TRBD2 (5 bases). V lost 0 bases and J 0 bases, leaving 22 bases between the germline ends. Germline assignment: CDR1 GTSNPN and CDR2 SVGIG (reference sequence). The CDR3 covers 19 residues. CDR3 nucleotides: TGTGCCTGGAGTGTACGGGTGGGCAGGAGGTCTCTTAGCACAGATACGCAGTATTTT. Amino acid sequence: CAWSVRVGRRSLSTDTQYF.

V gene TRBV7-8 combines with J gene TRBJ2-7; D perhaps matches TRBD1 (6 bases). Trimming removed 3 bases at V and 4 bases at J, with 13 bases between. Germline V gene data show CDR1 as SGHVS and CDR2 as FQNEAQ. This CDR3 has 14 residues. CDR3 sequence (DNA): TGTGCCAGCAGCTTCCGGGACACTCTATACGAGCAGTACTTC. This translates into CASSFRDTLYEQYF.

This clone was detected many times. The chain couples TRBV7-9 to TRBJ2-1; weak D call: TRBD1 (5 bases). The CDR3 runs to 16 residues. Germline assignment: CDR1 SEHNR and CDR2 FQNEAQ (reference sequence). Trimming removed 5 bases at V and 1 base at J, with 15 bases between. CDR3 protein: CASSPQPGRSYNEQFF. DNA of the CDR3: TGTGCCAGCAGCCCCCAACCAGGGCGATCCTACAATGAGCAGTTCTTC.

The rearrangement links TRBV30 to TRBJ1-6; 7 bases fit TRBD1. Germline V gene lookup returns CDR1 GTSNPN and CDR2 SVGIG (reference sequence). This CDR3 has 14 residues. V dropped 4 bases and J dropped 12; count of bases not matched to a gene: 12. CDR3 in DNA: TGTGCCTGGACAATGACAGGGACGAGGGAACCCCTCCACTTT. As protein: CAWTMTGTREPLHF.

This clone was seen a handful of times. The chain uses TRBV6-1 and TRBJ2-2; weak D call: TRBD2 (5 bases). CDR1 is MNHNS, CDR2 SASEGT, per germline. The V end lost 0 bases, the J end lost 3 bases, and 11 bases lay between the germline ends. This CDR3 is built from 16 residues. CDR3 region: CASSEALGSYTGELFF. In DNA form, the CDR3 reads TGTGCCAGCAGTGAAGCGCTTGGGAGTTACACCGGGGAGCTGTTTTTT.

The chain uses TRBV2 and TRBJ2-5, with D possibly being TRBD2 (7 bases). The CDR3 spans 16 residues. Trimming took off 7 bases at V and 0 bases at J, with 18 bases between the two ends. The germline CDR1 and CDR2 sequences are SNHLY and FYNNEI. The CDR3 reads CASTRTRGPYQETQYF. Written as DNA, the CDR3 is TGTGCCAGCACAAGAACGCGGGGGCCCTACCAAGAGACCCAGTACTTC.

The chain has TRBV7-9 and TRBJ1-1, with D perhaps TRBD1 (5 bases). V lost 7 bases to trimming and J lost 1 base, with 13 bases between them. There are 14 residues in the CDR3. Germline V lookup: CDR1 SEHNR, CDR2 FQNEAQ (reference sequence). This CDR3 is CASTALGGNTEAFF. The CDR3 bases are TGTGCCAGCACCGCTTTGGGGGGGAACACTGAAGCTTTCTTT.

This clone appeared once. The V gene is TRBV10-3, the J gene TRBJ1-5, with 7 bases aligning to TRBD1. The V gene end was trimmed by 7 bases and the J gene end by 3 bases; junction bases not matched to a gene: 6. The CDR3 has 14 amino acids. The germline V gene encodes CDR1 ENHRY and CDR2 SYGVKD. CDR3 region: CAIKGAGPNQPQHF. The CDR3, as DNA: TGTGCCATCAAGGGGGCGGGGCCCAATCAGCCCCAGCATTTT.

This clone was found once. The V gene is TRBV2, the J gene TRBJ2-5; 7 bases are a match to TRBD1. The DNA matches TRBJ2-7 better at its end, which makes the J call doubtful. The CDR3 covers 14 residues. CDR1 is SNHLY, CDR2 FYNNEI, per germline. CDR3 sequence: CASGEGQASYEQYF. CDR3 DNA: TGTGCCAGCGGGGAAGGACAGGCCTCCTACGAGCAGTACTTC.

The chain uses TRBV29-1 and TRBJ2-5; 10 bases are a match to TRBD2. This CDR3 has 13 amino acids. Germline V gene lookup returns CDR1 SQVTM and CDR2 ANQGSEA. Trimming removed 6 bases from V and 5 bases from J; junction bases left unmatched: 6. The CDR3 bases are TGCAGCGTGGCTAGCGGGGGTTTGGAGACCCAGTACTTC. This sequence encodes CSVASGGLETQYF.

The CDR3 here is CASSSQAGGYEQYF. The DNA for the CDR3 is TGTGCCAGCAGTTCCCAGGCGGGAGGATACGAGCAGTACTTC. This rearrangement joins TRBV6-5 to TRBJ2-7, with TRBD2 matching over 8 bases. V gave up 4 bases and J gave up 4 bases; unmatched junction bases: 6. Germline V gives CDR1 MNHEY, CDR2 SVGAGI. This CDR3 comprises 14 residues.

The chain combines TRBV4-1 with TRBJ1-6; 10 bases agree with TRBD1. The junction had 8 bases not matched to a gene; V was cut back by 6 bases and J by 6 bases. CDR3 length: 16 residues. Germline lookup yields CDR1 MGHRA and CDR2 YSYEKL. This CDR3 is CASSETRDRGNSPLHF. The CDR3, as DNA: TGCGCCAGCAGTGAAACCAGGGACAGGGGTAATTCACCCCTCCACTTT.